These 11 T cell receptor beta chains were all obtained from the same sample, sequenced in a study of chemoradiotherapy in HPV16-positive cancers. Measured with immunoSEQ multiplex PCR; TCRdb has only the in-frame clones, and not every one. Seen here are about 8,000 clones, roughly 72% observed once, and the top ten hold about 7.4%. Sampling was carried out from a patient who underwent chemoradiotherapy. Receptor source: a human donor with HPV-associated anogenital cancer.

J is TRBJ1-2 and V is TRBV6-6, with D possibly matching TRBD1 (5 bases). Germline loops: CDR1 MNHNY, CDR2 SVGAGI (reference sequence). Trimming pared 3 bases from V and 7 bases from J, leaving 18 bases between. The CDR3 contains 15 residues. The CDR3 bases are TGTGCCAGCAGTTATGGCGGCAGGGACTATGGTGGCTACACCTTC. It yields the protein CASSYGGRDYGGYTF.

The chain couples TRBV28 to TRBJ2-7, with 11 bases fitting TRBD2. Losses at the gene ends were 6 bases for V and 6 bases for J; bases not matched to a gene: 13. Germline assignment: CDR1 MDHEN and CDR2 SYDVKM. The CDR3 is made up of 16 amino acids. The CDR3 DNA reads as TGTGCCAGCAGGCTCGTTAGCGGGAGGGCGCCGGGCGAGCAGTACTTC. Amino acids: CASRLVSGRAPGEQYF.

The chain links TRBV20-1 to TRBJ2-3; D unresolved. The CDR3 spans 10 residues. V was trimmed by 2 bases and J by 6 bases, leaving 3 bases between them. Germline V gene lookup returns CDR1 DFQATT and CDR2 SNEGSKA (reference sequence). The CDR3 reads CSARRDTQYF. For the CDR3, the DNA is TGCAGTGCTAGAAGGGATACGCAGTATTTT.

The rearrangement links TRBV12-5 to TRBJ2-3, with D hard to call. Germline values: CDR1 LGHNT, CDR2 FRNRAP. CDR3 length: 17 residues. Trimming shortened V by 0 bases and J by 1 base, and 14 bases separated the two germline ends. CDR3 region: CASGLVLEGQGTDTQYF. The CDR3 DNA reads TGTGCTAGTGGTTTGGTGCTTGAAGGCCAGGGCACAGATACGCAGTATTTT.

The rearrangement joins TRBV7-2 to TRBJ2-1; 7 bases are a match to TRBD2. Germline V gene lookup returns CDR1 SGHTA and CDR2 FQGNSA. The CDR3 is 16 residues long. The J segment lost 1 base and the V segment lost 5 bases, leaving 8 bases of the junction unmatched. The CDR3 reads CASSQGGSPSYNEQFF. The CDR3 DNA is TGTGCCAGCAGCCAAGGCGGGAGCCCTTCCTACAATGAGCAGTTCTTC. The full variable domain, its missing parts supplied by reference TRBV7-2 and TRBJ2-1, is GAGVSQSPSNKVTEKGKDVELRCDPISGHTALYWYRQSLGQGLEFLIYFQGNSAPDKSGLPSDRFSAERTGGSVSTLTIQRTQQEDSAVYLCASSQGGSPSYNEQFFGPGTRLTVL.

This sequence joins TRBV2 and TRBJ2-6; 8 bases are shared with TRBD2. This CDR3 has 16 residues. The ends lost 8 bases at V and 0 bases at J; junction bases unmatched: 6. CDR1 SNHLY and CDR2 FYNNEI come from the germline V gene. As DNA, the CDR3 is TGTGCCAGCTCTCGGGAGGGCGCCTCTGGGGCCAACGTCCTGACTTTC. This codes for CASSREGASGANVLTF.

CDR3 nucleotides: TGTGCCACCAGCAGACCCTCGGGAGGCTACAATGAGCAGTTCTTC. It yields the protein CATSRPSGGYNEQFF. The chain recombines TRBV15 with TRBJ2-1; 7 bases are a match to TRBD2. The ends lost 2 bases at V and 3 bases at J; junction bases unmatched: 4. Germline loops: CDR1 LNHNV, CDR2 YYDKDF (reference sequence). CDR3 length: 15 residues. Together with reference TRBV15 and TRBJ2-1, the CDR3 gives the full variable domain: DAMVIQNPRYQVTQFGKPVTLSCSQTLNHNVMYWYQQKSSQAPKLLFHYYDKDFNNEADTPDNFQSRRPNTSFCFLDIRSPGLGDTAMYLCATSRPSGGYNEQFFGPGTRLTVL.

The chain carries TRBV5-8 and TRBJ1-5; tentative D call: TRBD1 (5 bases). Germline CDR1 reads SGHTS; CDR2 reads YDEGEE. The V gene lost 4 bases and the J gene lost 9 bases, with 14 bases spanning the gap. The CDR3 totals 13 residues. CDR3 sequence: CASSPRGSGPQHF. Here the CDR3 DNA reads TGTGCCAGCAGCCCCCGGGGCAGCGGGCCCCAGCATTTT.

V gene TRBV9 combines with J gene TRBJ2-1, with 14 bases aligning to TRBD2. V lost 4 bases to trimming and J lost 7 bases; unmatched junction nucleotides: 7. This CDR3 comprises 16 residues. The germline V gene has CDR1 SGDLS and CDR2 YYNGEE. Here the CDR3 reads CASSLGGLAGGNEQFF. CDR3 DNA sequence: TGTGCCAGCAGCCTGGGTGGACTAGCGGGGGGAAATGAGCAGTTCTTC.

This clone occurred a few times. The chain carries TRBV11-2 and TRBJ2-1; TRBD2 matches 8 bases. The ends lost 0 bases at V and 6 bases at J; junction bases unmatched: 4. The CDR3 runs to 15 residues. Germline loops: CDR1 SGHAT, CDR2 FQNNGV. CDR3 DNA sequence: TGTGCCAGCAGCTTAGATCTGGGACTAGGCAATGAGCAGTTCTTC. This sequence encodes CASSLDLGLGNEQFF.

V gene TRBV6-1 combines with J gene TRBJ1-4, with 7 bases that match TRBD1. Germline trimming cut 8 bases from V and 0 bases from J; bases unmatched to any gene: 3. The CDR3 contains 14 residues. Germline assignment: CDR1 MNHNS and CDR2 SASEGT. Written as DNA, the CDR3 is TGTGCCAGCCGGCAGGGGGCAACTAATGAAAAACTGTTTTTT. Protein product: CASRQGATNEKLFF.